The entry that follows covers one T cell receptor (beta chain) sequence. These data come from a study of blood T cell repertoires in COVID-19. Study at large: Italy, Spain and the United States were the sources of the convalescent and acute COVID-19 samples. Nucleic acid was either cDNA or gDNA, and it came from T cells, B-cell-depleted T cells, or PBMCs.

Original methodology: Scientists estimated how many nucleated cells there were by amplifying reference gene primers. Clones were sequenced by immunoSEQ multiplex PCR, and TCRdb holds only the in-frame ones, with some missing. Clone size and V and J calls were adopted from that table, with D and trimming inferred from the DNA. The sample carries 90,000 or so clones, around 84% recorded once. This receptor was obtained from a man between 60 and 70 years old with acute or convalescent COVID-19. Sample: peripheral blood.

Written as DNA, the CDR3 is TGTGCCAGCAGTGAAATACAGGCCGTTTACACTGAAGCTTTCTTT. Amino acid sequence: CASSEIQAVYTEAFF. The V and J genes are TRBV2 and TRBJ1-1; a possible D gene is TRBD1 (5 bases). Germline V gene sequence: CDR1 SNHLY, CDR2 FYNNEI. The CDR3 sequence is 15 residues long. Trimming shortened V by 2 bases and J by 3 bases, and 13 bases separated the two germline ends.